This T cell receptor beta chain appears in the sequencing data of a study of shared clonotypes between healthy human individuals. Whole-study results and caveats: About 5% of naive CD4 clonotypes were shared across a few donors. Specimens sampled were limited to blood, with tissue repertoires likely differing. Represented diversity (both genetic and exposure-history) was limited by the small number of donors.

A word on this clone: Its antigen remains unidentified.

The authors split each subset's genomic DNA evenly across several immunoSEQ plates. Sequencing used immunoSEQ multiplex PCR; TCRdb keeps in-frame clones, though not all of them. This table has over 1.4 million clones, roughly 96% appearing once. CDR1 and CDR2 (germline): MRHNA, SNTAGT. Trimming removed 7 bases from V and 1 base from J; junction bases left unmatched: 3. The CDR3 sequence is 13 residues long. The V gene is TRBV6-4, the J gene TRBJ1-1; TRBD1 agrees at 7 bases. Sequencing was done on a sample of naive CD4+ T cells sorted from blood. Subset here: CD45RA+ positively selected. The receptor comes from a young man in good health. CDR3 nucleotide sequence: TGTGCCAGCAAAGGGACAGCGAACACTGAAGCTTTCTTT. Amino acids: CASKGTANTEAFF.